This TCR beta chain derives from a study of blood T cell repertoires in COVID-19. Overall study: Samples taken during acute and convalescent COVID-19 were collected in the United States, Italy and Spain.

Clones were sequenced by immunoSEQ multiplex PCR, and TCRdb holds only the in-frame ones, with some missing. This table has approximately 300,000 clones, around 84% appearing once. Participants were aged about 18 to 89 years from roughly 25 US areas. Cohort 3 donors were reported recovered after two negative PCRs, clearance, or symptom resolution. The germline V gene has CDR1 LNHDA and CDR2 SQIVND (reference sequence). The CDR3 is 14 amino acids. Trimming took off 6 bases at V and 3 bases at J, with 12 bases between the two ends. This TCR came from a woman aged 18-35 years who had recovered from COVID-19. The chain recombines TRBV19 with TRBJ1-5; weak D call: TRBD1 (6 bases). The sequencing sample was made of PBMCs or T cells enriched from blood (not recorded which). CDR3 sequence reads: CASRTGRANQPQHF. The CDR3 DNA follows: TGTGCCAGTAGAACAGGGAGGGCCAATCAGCCCCAGCATTTT.